The TCR beta chain described here comes from a study of blood T cell repertoires in COVID-19. Background on the study: Specimens from acute and convalescent COVID-19 originated in the United States, Italy and Spain.

Individuals aged roughly 18 to 90 years were recruited from approximately 24 US areas. The method was immunoSEQ multiplex PCR; TCRdb's version includes in-frame clones alone and lacks a portion of them. Here the sample spans around 310,000 clones, around nine tenths being singletons. The CDR3 extends over 16 amino acids. J was trimmed by 6 bases and V by 3 bases; bases with no gene match: 3. The germline CDR1 and CDR2 sequences are LGHNA and YSLEER. Input material: PBMCs or T cells enriched from blood (not recorded which). The chain carries TRBV4-3 and TRBJ2-3; 16 bases map to TRBD2. The clonotype was recovered from a woman aged 40-49 years who had recovered from COVID-19. Here the CDR3 DNA reads TGCGCCAGCAGCCAGGGACTAGCGGGGGGGCAGGATACGCAGTATTTT. This encodes CASSQGLAGGQDTQYF.